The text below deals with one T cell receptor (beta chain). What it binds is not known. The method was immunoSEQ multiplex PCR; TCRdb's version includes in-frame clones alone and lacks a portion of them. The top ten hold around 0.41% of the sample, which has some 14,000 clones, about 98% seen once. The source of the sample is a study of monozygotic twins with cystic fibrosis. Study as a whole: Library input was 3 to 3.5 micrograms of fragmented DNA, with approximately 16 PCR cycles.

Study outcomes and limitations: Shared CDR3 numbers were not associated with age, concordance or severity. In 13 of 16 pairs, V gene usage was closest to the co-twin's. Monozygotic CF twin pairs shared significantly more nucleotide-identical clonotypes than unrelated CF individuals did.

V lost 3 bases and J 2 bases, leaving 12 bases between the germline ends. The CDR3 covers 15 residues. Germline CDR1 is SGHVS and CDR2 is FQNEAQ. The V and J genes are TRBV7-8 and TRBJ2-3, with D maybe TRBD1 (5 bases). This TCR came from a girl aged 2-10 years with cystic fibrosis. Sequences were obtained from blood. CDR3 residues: CASSLLSRVTDTQYF. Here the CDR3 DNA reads TGTGCCAGCAGCTTGCTCTCCAGGGTCACAGATACGCAGTATTTT.